This TCR beta chain stems from a study of tumor and adjacent non-tumor tissue in lung cancer. About the study: Patients comprised 12 adenocarcinoma, 2 squamous cell carcinoma and 1 small cell lung cancer. Study outcomes and limitations: Tumor repertoires had a smaller top 100 clone share than normal lung. Tumor tissue had significantly higher TCR diversity than normal lung.

This CDR3 has 14 amino acids. CDR1 and CDR2 (germline): MDHEN, SYDVKM. The sample holds one count of this clonotype. Antigen specificity is unknown. This could be a read error, since a much larger clone is one nucleotide away. RNA was extracted from bulk tissue without any cell sorting. TCRbeta libraries were built with three rounds of nested PCR, modified from ARM-PCR. MiXCR was run by TCRdb on the multiplex PCR reads, yielding one entry per CDR3 protein. The sample holds some 200,000 distinct CDR3 sequences, about two thirds seen once. The origin of this receptor is a man aged 60 to 75 with non-small cell lung cancer. Material: lung tumor tissue. The chain is built from TRBV28 and TRBJ2-7; 10 nucleotides match TRBD1. The J call is doubtful: the DNA matches TRBJ2-1 better. Here the CDR3 reads CASSLDRGRYEQFF. As DNA, the CDR3 is TGTGCCAGCAGCTTAGACAGGGGGCGCTACGAGCAGTTCTTC.